A single sample gave rise to the 15 T cell receptor beta chains below, sequenced in a study of blood T cell repertoires in COVID-19. Libraries were prepared by immunoSEQ multiplex PCR; TCRdb keeps only in-frame clonotypes and omits some of them. The sample has hundreds of thousands of clones; more than 75% are singletons. Specimen: peripheral blood. The source is a man aged 60-69 years who had recovered from COVID-19.

The chain employs TRBV6-5 and TRBJ1-2; possible D gene TRBD1, 5 bases. Germline CDR1 reads MNHEY; CDR2 reads SVGAGI. Deletions cut 4 bases from V and 9 bases from J, with 15 bases between. CDR3 length: 13 amino acids. The CDR3 region is CASSFQGGGSYTF. CDR3 in DNA: TGTGCCAGCAGTTTCCAGGGCGGGGGTAGCTACACCTTC.

The chain carries TRBV28 and TRBJ2-2; D is possibly TRBD2 (6 bases). The CDR3 runs to 15 residues. Germline V gene data show CDR1 as MDHEN and CDR2 as SYDVKM. With 2 bases removed from V and 1 base from J, the gap between germline ends came to 8 bases. This CDR3 reads CASSLNSGNTGELFF. DNA for the CDR3: TGTGCCAGCAGTTTAAATAGCGGGAACACCGGGGAGCTGTTTTTT.

The CDR3 region is CASSIGLQATTEAFF. For the CDR3, the DNA is TGTGCCAGTAGTATAGGTCTACAGGCGACAACTGAAGCTTTCTTT. The V and J genes are TRBV19 and TRBJ1-1, with a weak D call TRBD1 (5 bases). From germline, CDR1 is LNHDA and CDR2 SQIVND (reference sequence). CDR3 length: 15 amino acids. V shed 1 base and J shed 5 bases, with 14 bases lying between them.

This rearrangement joins TRBV6-1 to TRBJ1-1, with D perhaps matching TRBD1 (5 bases). CDR1 and CDR2 (germline): MNHNS, SASEGT. This CDR3 comprises 13 residues. Trimming cost V 2 bases and J 11 bases, with 15 bases left between them. The CDR3 loop is CASSEYETGGAFF. In DNA form, the CDR3 reads TGTGCCAGCAGTGAATACGAAACGGGGGGTGCTTTCTTT.

This chain connects TRBV27 to TRBJ2-1; D gene ambiguous. The CDR3 spans 11 residues. V lost 6 bases and J lost 6, with 6 bases in between. Germline V gene sequence: CDR1 MNHEY, CDR2 SMNVEV (reference sequence). The DNA of the CDR3 is TGTGCCAGCAGCCTGTTCAATGAGCAGTTCTTC. It codes for CASSLFNEQFF.

A few counts support this clone. The chain has TRBV7-3 and TRBJ2-1, with TRBD2 matching over 9 bases. V lost 2 bases to trimming and J lost 5 bases; unmatched junction nucleotides: 7. CDR3 length: 16 amino acids. From germline, CDR1 is SGHTA and CDR2 FQGTGA. The CDR3 loop reads CASSLVATSGNNEQFF. In DNA, the CDR3 is TGTGCCAGCAGCTTAGTAGCGACTAGCGGTAACAATGAGCAGTTCTTC.

The V gene is TRBV9, the J gene TRBJ2-1; 7 bases match TRBD2. V lost 1 base and J lost 10; bases outside the gene matches: 5. Germline CDR1 is SGDLS and CDR2 is YYNGEE. The CDR3 is 13 residues long. CDR3 protein: CASSVSGAGEQFF. CDR3 nucleotide sequence: TGTGCCAGCAGCGTATCTGGAGCGGGGGAGCAGTTCTTC.

The count of this clone is one. The DNA for the CDR3 is TGTGCCAGCAGTGCTACAGGTCGGAGCTCCTATAATTCACCCCTCCACTTT. This gives the protein CASSATGRSSYNSPLHF. This sequence joins TRBV6-1 and TRBJ1-6; weak D call: TRBD1 (5 bases). The CDR3 is 17 residues long. Between the trimmed V and J ends, which lost 4 bases and 0 bases, there was a span of 13 bases. Germline CDR1 MNHNS, CDR2 SASEGT.

The chain uses TRBV28 and TRBJ2-7; possible D gene TRBD2, 6 bases. Germline lookup yields CDR1 MDHEN and CDR2 SYDVKM. Between the trimmed V and J ends, which lost 5 bases and 6 bases, there was a span of 14 bases. The CDR3 is 13 residues long. Here the CDR3 DNA reads TGTGCCAGCAGTCCAACACTAGCTACCGAGCAGTACTTC. This translates into CASSPTLATEQYF.

A remark on this clone: This CDR3 is also generated by other DNA sequences in the sample. V is TRBV18 and J is TRBJ1-4, with a possible D match to TRBD1 (5 bases). The CDR3 runs 14 residues. Looked up from germline, CDR1 is KGHSH and CDR2 is LQKENI. The V gene lost 3 bases and the J gene lost 5 bases, with 10 bases spanning the gap. The CDR3 bases are TGTGCCAGCTCACCCCAGGGCCGCAATGAAAAACTGTTTTTT. It yields the protein CASSPQGRNEKLFF.

The V call is TRBV30, the J call TRBJ1-5; D gene unclear. This CDR3 has 14 residues. With 1 base removed from V and 3 bases from J, the gap between germline ends came to 10 bases. CDR1 is GTSNPN, CDR2 SVGIG, per germline (reference sequence). In DNA, the CDR3 is TGTGCCTGGAGTGGATTACAGTACAATCAGCCCCAGCATTTT. Translated: CAWSGLQYNQPQHF. The full variable domain, with the rest looked up from reference TRBV30 and TRBJ1-5, is SQTIHQWPATLVQPVGSPLSLECTVEGTSNPNLYWYRQAAGRGLQLLFYSVGIGQISSEVPQNLSASRPQDRQFILSSKKLLLSDSGFYLCAWSGLQYNQPQHFGDGTRLSIL.

This clone occurred once. This chain joins TRBV28 and TRBJ2-1; TRBD2 agrees at 9 bases. J was trimmed by 4 bases and V by 5 bases; bases with no gene match: 9. This CDR3 spans 16 amino acids. Per the germline V gene, CDR1 is MDHEN and CDR2 is SYDVKM. CDR3 sequence (DNA): TGTGCCAGCAGTACAACACTGGCGGGAGGGTACAATGAGCAGTTCTTC. As protein: CASSTTLAGGYNEQFF.

This clone was recorded once. The same CDR3 also results from other DNA sequences found in this sample. The chain carries TRBV6-5 and TRBJ2-1, with 13 bases identical to TRBD2. The germline gives CDR1 MNHEY, CDR2 SVGAGI. The V and J ends lost 4 bases and 7 bases, in that order; junction bases with no gene match: 7. The CDR3 totals 16 residues. CDR3 sequence (DNA): TGTGCCAGCAGTTCCCGACTAGCGGGGGGTCGGAATGAGCAGTTCTTC. Its translation: CASSSRLAGGRNEQFF.

The chain is built from TRBV7-8 and TRBJ1-2; perhaps TRBD1 as D (5 bases). CDR3 length equals 14 residues. Germline values: CDR1 SGHVS, CDR2 FQNEAQ. V was trimmed by 5 bases and J by 3 bases, leaving 13 bases between them. In DNA form, the CDR3 reads TGTGCCAGCAGCCTTGGACACGCCGACTATGGCTACACCTTC. Translated: CASSLGHADYGYTF.

The chain carries TRBV7-2 and TRBJ1-5; 7 bases are shared with TRBD1. CDR3 size: 14 residues. In germline, CDR1 is SGHTA, CDR2 FQGNSA. Trimming at V came to 1 base and at J to 5 bases, leaving 2 bases not matched to a gene. The CDR3 loop reads CASSLGTGDQPQHF. The CDR3 nucleotides read TGTGCCAGCAGCTTAGGAACAGGGGATCAGCCCCAGCATTTT.